These 16 T cell receptor beta chains came from one sample sequenced in a study of identical twins. TCRdb fed the 5' RACE reads into MiXCR, producing one record per CDR3 protein. This sample has more than 1.5 million distinct CDR3 sequences, with less than 40% found just once. The sample consisted of cord blood. These receptors came from a newborn girl in good health.

This clonotype has just a few counts. V usage is TRBV29-1 and J usage is TRBJ1-2, with 11 bases matching TRBD1. This CDR3 has 12 amino acids. The V and J ends lost 7 bases and 7 bases, in that order; junction bases with no gene match: 5. Looked up from germline, CDR1 is SQVTM and CDR2 is ANQGSEA. The CDR3 region is CSAWGTGGGYTF. CDR3 bases: TGCAGCGCTTGGGGGACAGGGGGTGGCTACACCTTC.

The chain couples TRBV11-2 to TRBJ2-1; 8 bases match TRBD2. The CDR3 is 15 residues long. After removal of 4 bases from V and 6 bases from J, the junction contained 8 bases not matched to a gene. From germline, CDR1 is SGHAT and CDR2 FQNNGV. The CDR3 DNA follows: TGTGCCAGCAGCTCGATAGCGGGGACGAGCAATGAGCAGTTCTTC. It codes for CASSSIAGTSNEQFF.

The V and J genes are TRBV6-1 and TRBJ1-1; 10 bases are a match to TRBD1. The CDR3 runs to 14 residues. The trim removed 3 bases at V and 5 bases at J, leaving 3 bases unmatched. The germline CDR1 and CDR2 sequences are MNHNS and SASEGT. As DNA, the CDR3 is TGTGCCAGCAGTGAGGGACAGGGGAGGACTGAAGCTTTCTTT. Its protein product is CASSEGQGRTEAFF.

This clonotype came up many times. The genes are TRBV29-1 and TRBJ2-5, with D unclear. The V gene lost 5 bases and the J gene lost 1 base, with 5 bases spanning the gap. Germline CDR1 is SQVTM and CDR2 is ANQGSEA. The CDR3 extends over 11 amino acids. As DNA, the CDR3 is TGCAGCGTTTTGGTCCAAGAGACCCAGTACTTC. It is translated as CSVLVQETQYF. The full variable domain, with the rest looked up from reference TRBV29-1 and TRBJ2-5, is SAVISQKPSRDICQRGTSLTIQCQVDSQVTMMFWYRQQPGQSLTLIATANQGSEATYESGFVIDKFPISRPNLTFSTLTVSNMSPEDSSIYLCSVLVQETQYFGPGTRLLVL.

This chain connects TRBV28 to TRBJ1-2; TRBD1 is a possible D gene (5 bases). The V end was cut by 5 bases, the J end by 0 bases, with 16 bases between. The germline CDR1 and CDR2 sequences are MDHEN and SYDVKM. The CDR3 spans 16 residues. CDR3: CASSVAGAGTNYGYTF. CDR3 bases: TGTGCCAGCAGTGTTGCCGGGGCAGGGACTAACTATGGCTACACCTTC.

This clonotype has more than one count but fewer than ten. The chain recombines TRBV12-3 or TRBV12-4 with TRBJ2-3; 8 nucleotides line up with TRBD2. This CDR3 contains 17 residues. Germline trimming cut 3 bases from V and 2 bases from J; bases unmatched to any gene: 10. CDR3 nucleotide sequence: TGTGCCAGCAGTTTCGATCATAGCGGGGCATACACAGATACGCAGTATTTT. It codes for CASSFDHSGAYTDTQYF.

The genes are TRBV4-2 and TRBJ2-5, with 9 nucleotides matching TRBD2. The CDR3 is made up of 20 amino acids. Trimming cost V 0 bases and J 2 bases; bases outside gene matches: 16. CDR1 and CDR2 (germline): LGHNA, YNFKEQ. The CDR3 DNA sequence: TGTGCCAGCAGCCAAGATCTTGAGGTCAGACTAGCGGTTTCACAAGAGACCCAGTACTTC. Amino acids: CASSQDLEVRLAVSQETQYF.

This clonotype appeared a few times. The rearrangement joins TRBV18 to TRBJ1-5; D possibly corresponds to TRBD1 (5 bases). The CDR3 runs to 14 residues. Germline values: CDR1 KGHSH, CDR2 LQKENI. Trimming took off 3 bases at V and 7 bases at J, with 13 bases between the two ends. The CDR3 nucleotides are TGTGCCAGCTCACCTCTTGAGGGGCACCAGCCCCAGCATTTT. Protein product: CASSPLEGHQPQHF.

The chain joins TRBV12-3 or TRBV12-4 to TRBJ2-1; D not certain. Trimming took 5 bases from V and 2 from J, leaving 10 bases between them. The CDR3 contains 14 residues. The CDR3 nucleotides read TGTGCCAGCAGTATGGGCCCCCCCTACAATGAGCAGTTCTTC. This codes for CASSMGPPYNEQFF.

This clonotype has only a few counts. This rearrangement joins TRBV7-2 to TRBJ2-5; 10 nucleotides align to TRBD2. The CDR3 is 16 amino acids. The germline gives CDR1 SGHTA, CDR2 FQGNSA. Trimming removed 0 bases from V and 6 bases from J; junction bases left unmatched: 7. The CDR3 here is CASSLAPSGGVKTQYF. The CDR3 nucleotides are TGTGCCAGCAGCTTAGCGCCTAGCGGGGGTGTAAAGACCCAGTACTTC.

The chain has TRBV28 and TRBJ2-5; 11 bases map to TRBD1. J lost 7 bases, V lost 6 bases, and 7 bases had no gene match. The CDR3 loop spans 14 amino acids. Germline V gene sequence: CDR1 MDHEN, CDR2 SYDVKM. The CDR3 nucleotides read TGTGCCAGCAGCTCAGGACAGGGGGCGGGGACCCAGTACTTC. Encoded protein: CASSSGQGAGTQYF. Full variable domain (outside the CDR3, taken from reference TRBV28 and TRBJ2-5): DVKVTQSSRYLVKRTGEKVFLECVQDMDHENMFWYRQDPGLGLRLIYFSYDVKMKEKGDIPEGYSVSREKKERFSLILESASTNQTSMYLCASSSGQGAGTQYFGPGTRLLVL.

Only a few counts were recorded for this clonotype. V gene TRBV4-1 combines with J gene TRBJ2-2; D ambiguous. The CDR3 length is 12 residues. The V end was cut by 0 bases, the J end by 8 bases, with 4 bases between. CDR1 MGHRA and CDR2 YSYEKL come from the germline V gene. The CDR3 DNA follows: TGCGCCAGCAGCCAAGAGATTGGGGAGCTGTTTTTT. As protein: CASSQEIGELFF.

Only a few counts were recorded for this clonotype. A read error may explain this, as a much larger clone is one base away. The chain couples TRBV28 to TRBJ2-2; D not certain. Germline V gene data show CDR1 as MDHEN and CDR2 as SYDVKM. CDR3 size: 12 residues. V was shortened by 4 bases and J by 4 bases, with 4 bases between the two germline ends. The CDR3 DNA reads TGTGCCAGCAGTTCGATCACCGGGGAGCTGTTTTTT. This sequence encodes CASSSITGELFF.

The rearrangement joins TRBV28 to TRBJ1-2; 7 bases match TRBD1. The V gene end was trimmed by 4 bases and the J gene end by 0 bases; junction bases not matched to a gene: 5. This CDR3 region has 15 residues. Germline-derived CDR1 and CDR2 are MDHEN and SYDVKM. DNA for the CDR3: TGTGCCAGCAGTTCCAGGGACAGTTCTAACTATGGCTACACCTTC. Its translation: CASSSRDSSNYGYTF.

Turning to this clonotype: This may be a read error: a much more frequent sequence differs by one nucleotide. The chain uses TRBV3-1 and TRBJ2-1; no firm D call. Trimming removed 0 bases from V and 6 bases from J, with 3 bases in between. The CDR3 sequence is 12 residues long. Germline CDR1 and CDR2: LGHDT and YNNKEL (reference sequence). CDR3 in amino acids: CASSQESNEQFF. The CDR3 nucleotides are TGTGCCAGCAGCCAAGAGTCCAATGAGCAGTTCTTC.

The J gene is TRBJ2-3, the V gene TRBV5-6; D is possibly TRBD1 (7 bases). V gave up 2 bases and J gave up 6 bases, with 22 bases separating them. The germline V gene has CDR1 SGHDT and CDR2 YYEEEE. This CDR3 has 17 amino acids. CDR3 residues: CASSLAWQGGHTDTQYF. The CDR3 DNA follows: TGTGCCAGCAGCTTAGCGTGGCAGGGGGGCCATACGGATACGCAGTATTTT.